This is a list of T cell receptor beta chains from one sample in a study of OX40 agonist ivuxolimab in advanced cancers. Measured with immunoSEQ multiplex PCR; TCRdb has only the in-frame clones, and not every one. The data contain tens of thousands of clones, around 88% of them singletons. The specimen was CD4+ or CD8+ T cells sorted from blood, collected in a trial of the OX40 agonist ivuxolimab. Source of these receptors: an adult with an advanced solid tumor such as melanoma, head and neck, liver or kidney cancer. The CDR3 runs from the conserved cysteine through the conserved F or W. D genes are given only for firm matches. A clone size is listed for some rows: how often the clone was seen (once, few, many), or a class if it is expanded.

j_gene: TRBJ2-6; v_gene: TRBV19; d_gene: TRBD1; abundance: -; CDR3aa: CASSPTGAGANVLTF; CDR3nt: TGTGCCAGTAGCCCCACAGGGGCTGGGGCCAACGTCCTGACTTTC
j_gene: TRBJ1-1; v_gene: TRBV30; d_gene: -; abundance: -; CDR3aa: CAWSVPGANTEAFF; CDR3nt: TGTGCCTGGAGTGTCCCGGGGGCGAACACTGAAGCTTTCTTT
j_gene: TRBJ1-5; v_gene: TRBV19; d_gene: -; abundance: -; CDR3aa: CASSIDQGGSQPQHF; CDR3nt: TGTGCCAGTAGTATAGATCAGGGAGGGAGTCAGCCCCAGCATTTT
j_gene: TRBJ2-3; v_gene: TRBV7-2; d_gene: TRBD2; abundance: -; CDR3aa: CASSLSGGAGTDTQYF; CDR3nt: TGTGCCAGCAGCCTTAGCGGGGGGGCCGGCACAGATACGCAGTATTTT
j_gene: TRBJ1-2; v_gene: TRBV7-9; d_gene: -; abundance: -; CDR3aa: CASSPPPTDNYGYTF; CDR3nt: TGTGCCAGCAGCCCCCCCCCGACAGACAACTATGGCTACACCTTC
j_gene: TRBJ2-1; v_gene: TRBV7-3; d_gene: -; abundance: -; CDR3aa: CASSLRQGQEQFF; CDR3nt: TGTGCCAGCAGCTTACGGCAGGGACAAGAGCAGTTCTTC
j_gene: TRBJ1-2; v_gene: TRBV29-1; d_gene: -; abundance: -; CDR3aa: CSVGSDLSVSYTF; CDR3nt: TGCAGCGTTGGGTCAGATTTAAGTGTGAGCTACACCTTC
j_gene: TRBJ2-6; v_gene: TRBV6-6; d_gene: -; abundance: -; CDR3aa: CASSYSNSGANVLTF; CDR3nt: TGTGCCAGCAGTTACTCGAACTCTGGGGCCAACGTCCTGACTTTC
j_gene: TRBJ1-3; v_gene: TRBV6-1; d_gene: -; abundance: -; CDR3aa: CASRWGGGSGNTIYF; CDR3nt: TGTGCCAGCAGATGGGGCGGGGGATCGGGAAACACCATATATTTT
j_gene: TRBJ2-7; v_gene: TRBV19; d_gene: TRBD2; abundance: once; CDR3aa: CASSLTGTSGIYEQYF; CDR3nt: TGTGCCAGTAGTCTAACCGGGACTAGCGGTATCTACGAGCAGTACTTC
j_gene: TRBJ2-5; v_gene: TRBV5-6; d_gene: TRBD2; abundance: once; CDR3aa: CASSPPSGRAETQYF; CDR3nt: TGTGCCAGCAGCCCGCCTAGCGGGAGGGCTGAGACCCAGTACTTC
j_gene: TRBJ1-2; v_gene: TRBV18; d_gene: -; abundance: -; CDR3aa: CASSPLGQTGEVGYTF; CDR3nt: TGTGCCAGCTCACCCCTCGGTCAGACAGGCGAAGTTGGCTACACCTTC
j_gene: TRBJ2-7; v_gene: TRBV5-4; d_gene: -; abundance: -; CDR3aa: CASSLGGALDYEQYF; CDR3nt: TGTGCCAGCAGCTTGGGAGGGGCCCTCGACTACGAGCAGTACTTC
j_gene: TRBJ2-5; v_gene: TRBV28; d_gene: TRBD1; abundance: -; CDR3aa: CASRATGFRETQYF; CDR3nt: TGTGCCAGCAGGGCGACAGGGTTCAGGGAGACCCAGTACTTC
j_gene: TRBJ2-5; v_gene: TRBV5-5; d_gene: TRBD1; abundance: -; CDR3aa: CASSLGDRVKETQYF; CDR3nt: TGTGCCAGCAGCTTGGGGGACAGGGTTAAAGAGACCCAGTACTTC
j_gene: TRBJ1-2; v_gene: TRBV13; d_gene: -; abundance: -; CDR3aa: CASSSGGGYTF; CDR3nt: TGTGCCAGCAGCTCCGGAGGGGGCTACACCTTC
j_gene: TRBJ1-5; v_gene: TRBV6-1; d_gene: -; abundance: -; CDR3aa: CASIRESNQPQHF; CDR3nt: TGTGCCAGCATCCGGGAGTCCAATCAGCCCCAGCATTTT
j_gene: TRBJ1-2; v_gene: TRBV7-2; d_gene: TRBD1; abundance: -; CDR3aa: CASSNTGEDPPRGYTF; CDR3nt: TGTGCCAGCAGCAACACAGGGGAGGATCCCCCTAGGGGCTACACCTTC
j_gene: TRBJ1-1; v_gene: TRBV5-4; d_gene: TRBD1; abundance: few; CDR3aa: CASSLGQGAKAFF; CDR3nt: TGTGCCAGCAGCTTAGGACAGGGGGCAAAAGCTTTCTTT
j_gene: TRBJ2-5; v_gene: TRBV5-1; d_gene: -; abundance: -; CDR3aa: CASSLGLESETQYF; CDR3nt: TGCGCCAGCAGCTTGGGACTAGAGAGCGAGACCCAGTACTTC
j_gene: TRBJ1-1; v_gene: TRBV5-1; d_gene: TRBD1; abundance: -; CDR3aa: CASSLQGEVTEAFF; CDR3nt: TGCGCCAGCAGCCTACAGGGGGAGGTCACTGAAGCTTTCTTT
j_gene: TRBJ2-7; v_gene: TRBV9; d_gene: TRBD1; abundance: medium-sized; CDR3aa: CASSRQGDSSYEQYF; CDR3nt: TGTGCCAGCAGCAGACAGGGAGATTCCTCCTACGAGCAGTACTTC
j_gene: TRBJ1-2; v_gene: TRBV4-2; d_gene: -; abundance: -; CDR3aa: CASSQAGVQLNYGYTF; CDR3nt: TGTGCCAGCAGCCAAGCGGGAGTCCAACTCAACTATGGCTACACCTTC